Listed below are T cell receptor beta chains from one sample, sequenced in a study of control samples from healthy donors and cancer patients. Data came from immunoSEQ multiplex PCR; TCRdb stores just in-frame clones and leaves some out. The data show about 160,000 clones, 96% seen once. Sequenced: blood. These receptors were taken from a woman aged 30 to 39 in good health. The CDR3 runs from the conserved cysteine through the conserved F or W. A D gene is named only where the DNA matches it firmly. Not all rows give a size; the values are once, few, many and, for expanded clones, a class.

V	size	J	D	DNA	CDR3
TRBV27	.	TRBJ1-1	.	TGTGCCAGCAGTTTAGTTTGGGGGACTGAAGCTTTCTTT	CASSLVWGTEAFF
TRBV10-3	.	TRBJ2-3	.	TGTGCCATGAGGGTAAGGGGAGATGCAGATACGCAGTATTTT	CAMRVRGDADTQYF
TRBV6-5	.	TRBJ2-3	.	TGTGCCAGCAGTTACCGGTCGGGAGCTGATTATACGCAGTATTTT	CASSYRSGADYTQYF
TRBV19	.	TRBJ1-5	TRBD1	TGTGCCAGTAGTACCCCAGCCGGACAGGCCGGGGGCCCCCAGCATTTT	CASSTPAGQAGGPQHF
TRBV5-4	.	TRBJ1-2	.	TGTGCCAGCAGCTGGTGGGACCGGGACTATGGCTACACCTTC	CASSWWDRDYGYTF
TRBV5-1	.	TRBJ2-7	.	TGCGCCAGCAGCTTGGGTCCAGAAGAGCACGAGCAGTACTTC	CASSLGPEEHEQYF
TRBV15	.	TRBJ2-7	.	TGTGCCACCAGCAGGGGGCCAGGGGTAGGCTACGAGCAGTACTTC	CATSRGPGVGYEQYF
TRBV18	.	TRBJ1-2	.	TGTGCCAGCTCACCAGGGGCGGTCGGCTACACCTTC	CASSPGAVGYTF
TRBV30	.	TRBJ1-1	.	TGTGCCTGGAGCCCCGGGCCGCTGAACACTGAAGCTTTCTTT	CAWSPGPLNTEAFF
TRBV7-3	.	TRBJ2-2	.	TGTGCCAGCAGCAGGGACCAGAACACCGGGGAGCTGTTTTTT	CASSRDQNTGELFF
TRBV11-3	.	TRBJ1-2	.	TGTGCCAGCAGCTCGGGTGGTTATGGCTACACCTTC	CASSSGGYGYTF
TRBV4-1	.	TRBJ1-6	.	TGCGCCAGCAGCCAAATTCCAACGGTTTCACCCCTCCACTTT	CASSQIPTVSPLHF
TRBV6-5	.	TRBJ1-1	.	TGTGCCAGCAGTTACGCCTCCGGGTCGACTGAAGCTTTCTTT	CASSYASGSTEAFF
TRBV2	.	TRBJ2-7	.	TGTGCCAGCAGAGACAGTGGAATCTACGAGCAGTACTTC	CASRDSGIYEQYF
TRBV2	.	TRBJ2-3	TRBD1	TGTGCCAGCAACCATCGACAGGGGATGGGGAGCACAGATACGCAGTATTTT	CASNHRQGMGSTDTQYF
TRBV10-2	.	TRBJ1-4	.	TGCGCCAGCAGTAACGCTTGGACTGAAAAACTGTTTTTT	CASSNAWTEKLFF
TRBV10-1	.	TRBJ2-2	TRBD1	TGCGCCAGCAGTCGGGACAGGGGAATCGGGGAGCTGTTTTTT	CASSRDRGIGELFF
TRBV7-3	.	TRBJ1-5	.	TGTGCCAGCAGTCGAGGGCGCAATCAGCCCCAGCATTTT	CASSRGRNQPQHF
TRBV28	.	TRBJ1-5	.	TGTGCCAGCAGGCCGAGTGGGGGCAGGGGAAATCAGCCCCAGCATTTT	CASRPSGGRGNQPQHF
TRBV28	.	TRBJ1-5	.	TGTGCCAGCAGTTCGACGGCTTTAGTTCCCCAGCATTTT	CASSSTALVPQHF
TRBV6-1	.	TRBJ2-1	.	TGTGCCAGCAGTGAAGAACAGGGTAGAGGCAATGAGCAGTTCTTC	CASSEEQGRGNEQFF
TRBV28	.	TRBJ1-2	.	TGTGCCAGCACAAGCGGGGACTATGGCTACACCTTC	CASTSGDYGYTF
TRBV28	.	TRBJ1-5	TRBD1	TGTGCCGCAAAACAGGGGCGAGCAAGGGGCCAGCCCCAGCATTTT	CAAKQGRARGQPQHF
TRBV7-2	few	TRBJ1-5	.	TGTGCCAGCAGCTTAGACAGCCAGAATCAGCCCCAGCATTTT	CASSLDSQNQPQHF
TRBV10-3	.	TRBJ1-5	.	TGTGCCATCAGTGAGTCAAAGGAGTTCTTGCCCCAGCATTTT	CAISESKEFLPQHF
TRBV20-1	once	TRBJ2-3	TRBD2	TGCAGTGCTAGTCAACTAGCGGGGGGCCCAGATACGCAGTATTTT	CSASQLAGGPDTQYF
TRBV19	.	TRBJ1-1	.	TGTGCCAGTAGTACCGGGACCCGGAGAGGGACTGAAGCTTTCTTT	CASSTGTRRGTEAFF
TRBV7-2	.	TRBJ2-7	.	TGTGCCAGCAGCCGGCAGGGGTCCTACGAGCAGTACTTC	CASSRQGSYEQYF
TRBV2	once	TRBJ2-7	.	TGTGCCATCCCTGACAGCCCGACCTACGAGCAGTACTTC	CAIPDSPTYEQYF
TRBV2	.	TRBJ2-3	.	TGTGCCAGCAAGTTGTGGGCTAGCGCCCGCACAGATACGCAGTATTTT	CASKLWASARTDTQYF
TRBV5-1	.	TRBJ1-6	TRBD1	TGCGCCAGCAGCTTGCAGGACAGGGGGCTCTATAATTCACCCCTCCACTTT	CASSLQDRGLYNSPLHF
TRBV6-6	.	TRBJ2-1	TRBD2	TGTGCCAGCAGTCCGTGTTCGTCTGGGACTAGCGGGAGGGCCTGCAATGAGCAGTTCTTC	CASSPCSSGTSGRACNEQFF
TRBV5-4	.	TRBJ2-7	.	TGTGCCAGCAGCTCGTCCTACCAAACTGAGTACTTC	CASSSSYQTEYF
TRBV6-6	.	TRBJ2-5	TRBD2	TGTGCCAGCAGCCCCACTAGCGTGGAGACCCAGTACTTC	CASSPTSVETQYF
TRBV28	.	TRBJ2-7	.	TGTGTAATAGGACAGAGTGAGTACGAGCAGTACTTC	CVIGQSEYEQYF
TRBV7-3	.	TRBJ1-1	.	TGTGCCAGCAGCTTAAATCGGGCGAATACTGAAGCTTTCTTT	CASSLNRANTEAFF
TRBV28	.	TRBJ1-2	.	TGTGCCAGCAGACAGGACAGTCCCTATGGCTACACCTTC	CASRQDSPYGYTF
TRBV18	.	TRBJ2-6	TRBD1	TGTGCCAGCTCACCCGGGACAGGGAGCTCTGGGGCCAACGTCCTGACTTTC	CASSPGTGSSGANVLTF
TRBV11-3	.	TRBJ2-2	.	TGTGCCAGCAGCCAGCGGGACACCGGGGAGCTGTTTTTT	CASSQRDTGELFF
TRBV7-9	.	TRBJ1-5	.	TGTGCCAGCAGCCCGATGGACAGCTACAATCAGCCCCAGCATTTT	CASSPMDSYNQPQHF
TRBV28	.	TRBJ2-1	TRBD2	TGTGCCAGCAGTTTCGGGACTAGCGGGAGAATGTACAATGAGCAGTTCTTC	CASSFGTSGRMYNEQFF
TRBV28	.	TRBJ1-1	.	TGTGCCAGCAGTTTAGGTCGCACTGAAGCTTTCTTT	CASSLGRTEAFF
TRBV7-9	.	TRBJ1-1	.	TGTGCCAGCAGTAGTCGACGACTGGGCACTGAAGCTTTCTTT	CASSSRRLGTEAFF
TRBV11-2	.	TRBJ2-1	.	TGTGCCAGCAGCTCCCCTAGAGTGAATGAGCAGTTCTTC	CASSSPRVNEQFF
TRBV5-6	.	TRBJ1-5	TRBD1	TGTGCCAGCAGCTTAAGACAGGGGAGCAATCAGCCCCAGCATTTT	CASSLRQGSNQPQHF
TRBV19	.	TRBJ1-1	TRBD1	TGTGCCAGCTCCCGACAGGGGAACACTGAAGCTTTCTTT	CASSRQGNTEAFF
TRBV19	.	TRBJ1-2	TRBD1	TGTGCCAGTAGCTATGGGACAGGGGGCATCTATGGCTACACCTTC	CASSYGTGGIYGYTF
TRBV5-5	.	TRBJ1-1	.	TGTGCCAGCAGCTTGGACCCGGCCACTGAAGCTTTCTTT	CASSLDPATEAFF
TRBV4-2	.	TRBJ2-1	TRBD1	TGTGCCAGCAGCCAAGTTTTGGACAGGGAAGGCGAGCAGTTCTTC	CASSQVLDREGEQFF
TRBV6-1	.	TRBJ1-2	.	TGTGCCAGCAGTGAAGGCAGATGGTATGGCTACACCTTC	CASSEGRWYGYTF
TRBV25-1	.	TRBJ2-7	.	TGTGCCAGCAGTGACGGCTACGAGCAGTACTTC	CASSDGYEQYF